These 4 T cell receptor beta chains share one sample of origin, sequenced in a study of identical twins (dated by TCRdb to the mid-2010s). The library was produced with 5' RACE. The sequencer listed for this sample is Illumina HiSeq 2000. TCRdb reanalyzed the raw reads on its own, using fastp at Q25 for trimming and MiXCR for clone calling, and kept in-frame beta chains. Every entry covers one CDR3 protein and lists the most common genes and DNA from its rows. The sample profile shows around 680,000 distinct CDR3 sequences; over 8.5% of them were found once. The ten biggest clones cover roughly 0.97% of the sample. The data also belong to a second study, concerning yellow fever vaccine responses in identical twins.

Sequencing was done on a sample of PBMCs. The origin of the receptors is a woman aged 18-35 years in good health.

This clonotype appeared many times. This chain uses TRBV4-3 with TRBJ2-5; 10 nucleotides align to TRBD2. Germline-derived CDR1 and CDR2 are LGHNA and YSLEER. J was trimmed by 2 bases and V by 1 base; bases with no gene match: 1. The CDR3 runs 15 residues. CDR3 coding DNA: TGCGCCAGCAGCCAAGGGACTAGCGGACAAGAGACCCAGTACTTC. This encodes CASSQGTSGQETQYF.

The V and J genes are TRBV28 and TRBJ2-5; unclear D gene. V was cut by 3 bases and J by 4 bases, with 9 bases left in between. Per germline, CDR1 MDHEN and CDR2 SYDVKM. The CDR3 consists of 13 residues. The CDR3 region has the DNA TGTGCCAGCAGTTTGACTCTGCGAGAGACCCAGTACTTC. Protein product: CASSLTLRETQYF.

This clonotype was counted only a few times. The CDR3 nucleotides are TGTGCCTGGAGTTTTCTCCCAAAAAATGAGCAGTTCTTC. Protein: CAWSFLPKNEQFF. The chain combines TRBV30 with TRBJ2-1, with no clear D. The germline CDR1 and CDR2 sequences are GTSNPN and SVGIG (reference sequence). This CDR3 has 13 amino acids. Between the trimmed V and J ends, which lost 2 bases and 7 bases, there was a span of 12 bases.

This clonotype was seen repeatedly, ten times or more. This sequence joins TRBV4-2 and TRBJ1-2; D unclear. Trimming left V 0 bases short and J 4 bases short, with 12 bases between. The CDR3 covers 15 residues. Per germline, CDR1 LGHNA and CDR2 YNFKEQ. The CDR3 nucleotides are TGTGCCAGCAGCCAAGATCTGAGAGGGTCCTATGGCTACACCTTC. It specifies CASSQDLRGSYGYTF.